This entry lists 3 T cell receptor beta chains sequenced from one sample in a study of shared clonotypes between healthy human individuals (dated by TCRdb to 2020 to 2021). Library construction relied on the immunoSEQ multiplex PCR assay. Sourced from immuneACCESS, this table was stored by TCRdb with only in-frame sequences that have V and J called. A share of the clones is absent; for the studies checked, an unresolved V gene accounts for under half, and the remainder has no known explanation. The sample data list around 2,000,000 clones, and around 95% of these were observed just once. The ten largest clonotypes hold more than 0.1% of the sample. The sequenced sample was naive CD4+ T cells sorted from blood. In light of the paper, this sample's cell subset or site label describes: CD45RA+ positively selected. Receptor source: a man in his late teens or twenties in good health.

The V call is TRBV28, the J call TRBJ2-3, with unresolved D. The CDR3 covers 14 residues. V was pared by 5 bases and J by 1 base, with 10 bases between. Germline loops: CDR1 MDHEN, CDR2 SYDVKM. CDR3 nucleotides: TGTGCCAGCAGTCCGCGACTGGGCACAGATACGCAGTATTTT. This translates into CASSPRLGTDTQYF.

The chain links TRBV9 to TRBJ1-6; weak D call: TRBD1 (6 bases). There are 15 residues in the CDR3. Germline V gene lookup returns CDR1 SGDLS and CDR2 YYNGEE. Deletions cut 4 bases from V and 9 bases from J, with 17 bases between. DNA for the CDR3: TGTGCCAGCAGCCCCCGGACAGATCGGCGTTCACCCCTCCACTTT. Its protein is CASSPRTDRRSPLHF. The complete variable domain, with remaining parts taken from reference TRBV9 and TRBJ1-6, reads DSGVTQTPKHLITATGQRVTLRCSPRSGDLSVYWYQQSLDQGLQFLIQYYNGEERAKGNILERFSAQQFPDLHSELNLSSLELGDSALYFCASSPRTDRRSPLHFGNGTRLTVT.

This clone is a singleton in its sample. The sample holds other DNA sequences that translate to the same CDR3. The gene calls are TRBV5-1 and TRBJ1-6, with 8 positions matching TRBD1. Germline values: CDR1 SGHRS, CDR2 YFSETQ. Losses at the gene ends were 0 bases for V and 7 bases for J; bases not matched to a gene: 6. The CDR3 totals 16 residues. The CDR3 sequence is CASSLGQGAKNSPLHF. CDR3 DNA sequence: TGCGCCAGCAGCTTGGGTCAGGGGGCGAAGAATTCACCCCTCCACTTT.